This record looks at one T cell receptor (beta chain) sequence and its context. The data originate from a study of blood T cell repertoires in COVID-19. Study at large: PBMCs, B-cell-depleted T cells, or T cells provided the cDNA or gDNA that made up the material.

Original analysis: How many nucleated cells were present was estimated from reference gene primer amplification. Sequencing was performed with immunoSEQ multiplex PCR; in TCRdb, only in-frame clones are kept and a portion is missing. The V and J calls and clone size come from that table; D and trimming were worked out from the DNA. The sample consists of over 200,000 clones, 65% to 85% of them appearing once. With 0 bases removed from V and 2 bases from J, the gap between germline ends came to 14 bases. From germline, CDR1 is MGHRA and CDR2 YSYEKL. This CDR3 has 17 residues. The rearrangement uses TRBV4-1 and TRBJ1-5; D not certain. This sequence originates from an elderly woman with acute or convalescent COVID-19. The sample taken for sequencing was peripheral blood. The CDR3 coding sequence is TGCGCCAGCAGCCAAGACGAGTCAGGATCGGGCAATCAGCCCCAGCATTTT. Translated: CASSQDESGSGNQPQHF.